This paragraph covers one T cell receptor (beta chain) sequence. This clone has more than one count but fewer than ten. No cognate antigen has been identified for it. There are no base qualities to consult, and no much larger clone falls within one base. The data were obtained in a study of a mutant IDH1 vaccine in newly diagnosed glioma (dated by TCRdb to the early 2020s). At the level of the whole study: Eight vaccinations were administered to patients in weeks 1, 3, 5, 7, 11, 15, 19 and 23, corresponding to visits V03 through V10. In the chemotherapy-containing groups, vaccination started alongside temozolomide cycles, whereas in patients who had radiotherapy alone it started 4-6 weeks after radiotherapy. Of the roughly 32 treated patients, approximately 62% were male and about 40% were female, and a mean age of 40.4 years was recorded. Before enrollment, patients had received standard therapy of radiotherapy alone, temozolomide alone, or radiochemotherapy with temozolomide; most received the combination. Peripheral blood was drawn at six visits: V03 (baseline), V05, V07, V10, V12 and V13. Longitudinal TCRB deep sequencing was done for 25 treated patients, wherever samples were available for exploratory analyses.

The research as a whole found: Selection of PBMC samples for TCRB deep sequencing was based on availability. Pseudoprogression appeared unrelated to alterations in the top peripheral T cell clonotypes detected by TCRB sequencing. According to the authors, sample limitations meant that analyses of patient blood samples could not be reproduced. Vaccine-induced immune responses across multiple MHC alleles were detected in 90% to 95% of patients.

Read against the paper, the sample's time point label means: week 5, during vaccination. A 20-mer mutant IDH1 peptide at 300 micrograms in Montanide made up each vaccine dose, which was injected subcutaneously together with topical imiquimod. The donors had newly diagnosed IDH1-mutant astrocytomas of WHO grade 3 or 4 that showed loss of nuclear ATRX. The samples were drawn from NOA16, a multicentre, single-arm, open-label phase I trial in Germany that tested a mutant IDH1 peptide vaccine in humans for the first time. Genomic DNA for TCRB sequencing was extracted from EDTA blood using the DNeasy Blood and Tissue Kit. To prepare the library, the immunoSEQ multiplex PCR assay was applied. The hsTCRB Kit was used according to the manufacturer's protocol to amplify rearranged TCR beta chain sequences. TCRB libraries were sequenced on an Illumina MiSeq. On the study's bioinformatics: Demultiplexing, trimming and gene mapping were performed with the kit vendor's proprietary platform. TCRdb carries this immuneACCESS record with in-frame sequences only. Its versions omit some clonotypes, under half of them owing to an unresolved V gene in the studies checked, with the rest unexplained. V, J and clone size derive from that table, while D and trimming were established from the DNA sequence. Within this sample are tens of thousands of clones, with about 80% of them counted one time only. The ten largest clones take up around 5.5% of the sample.

The specimen was PBMCs, collected from a glioma patient whose treatment included an IDH1 peptide vaccine. This receptor was obtained from a man aged 35-49 years with glioma.

The CDR3 is CASSYKTANSPLHF. The DNA reads as follows: TGTGCCAGCAGTTACAAGACAGCGAATTCACCCCTCCACTTT. The V and J segments used are TRBV6-5 and TRBJ1-6; the D segment could be TRBD1, given 5 matching bases. The CDR3 has 14 amino acids, counting the end cysteine and phenylalanine. The sequence is cut down to CDR3 DNA, 42 bases in frame from base 1. V is pared back by 2 bases and J by 7 bases, with 9 bases lying between the germline termini. CDR1 and CDR2 are read off the germline V gene as MNHEY and SVGAGI.